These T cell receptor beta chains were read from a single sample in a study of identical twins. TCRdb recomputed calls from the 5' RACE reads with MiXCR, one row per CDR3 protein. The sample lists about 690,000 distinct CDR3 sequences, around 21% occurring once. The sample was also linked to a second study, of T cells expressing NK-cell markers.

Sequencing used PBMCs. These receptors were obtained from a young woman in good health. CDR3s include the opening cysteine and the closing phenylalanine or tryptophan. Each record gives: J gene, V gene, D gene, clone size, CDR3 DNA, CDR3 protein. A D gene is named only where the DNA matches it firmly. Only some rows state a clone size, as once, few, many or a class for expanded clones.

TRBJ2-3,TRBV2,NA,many,TGTGCCAGCAGTGCCACTACTAGGATCCACGATCGCGGGAATTTT,CASSATTRIHDRGNF
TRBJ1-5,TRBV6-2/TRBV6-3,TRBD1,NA,TGTGCCAGCAGAATCCGGGACAGGGGTGGTAATCAGCCCCAGCATTTT,CASRIRDRGGNQPQHF
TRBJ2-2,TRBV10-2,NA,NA,TGCGCCAGCAGTGAGAGGAGTGGGACCACCGGGGAGCTGTTTTTT,CASSERSGTTGELFF
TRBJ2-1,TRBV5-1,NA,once,TGCGCCAGCAGCCCGGATGGCCTACCCAATGAGCAGTTCTTC,CASSPDGLPNEQFF
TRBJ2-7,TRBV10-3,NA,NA,TGTGCCATCAGGGGGTCCCCCTACGAGCAGTACTTC,CAIRGSPYEQYF
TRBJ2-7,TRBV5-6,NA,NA,TGTGCCAGCAGCCTCGGGACCGCCAACTACGAGCAGTACTTC,CASSLGTANYEQYF
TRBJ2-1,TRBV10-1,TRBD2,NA,TGCGCCAGAATCCAACGTAGCGGGGGGGTTTCTTACAATGAGCAGTTCTTC,CARIQRSGGVSYNEQFF
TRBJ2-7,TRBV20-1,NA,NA,TGCAGTGCTAGGTACGGCTCGTCCTACGAGCAGTACTTC,CSARYGSSYEQYF
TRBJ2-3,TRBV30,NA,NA,TGTGCCTGGACACTCGGCAGGGTAGGTGGGACGCAGTATTTT,CAWTLGRVGGTQYF
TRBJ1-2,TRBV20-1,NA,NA,TGCAGTGCTACTAGCGTAGGCGGCTACACCTTC,CSATSVGGYTF
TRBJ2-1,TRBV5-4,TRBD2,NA,TGTGCCAGCAGCAGTAAAGGACTAGCGGATAACAATGAGCAGTTCTTC,CASSSKGLADNNEQFF
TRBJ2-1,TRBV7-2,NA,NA,TGTGCCAGCAGCCCCCGGACCCACGGGGAGCAGTTCTTC,CASSPRTHGEQFF
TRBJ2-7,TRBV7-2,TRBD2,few,TGTGCCAGCAGCTTAGGCGGGAGAGGGTACGAGCAGTACTTC,CASSLGGRGYEQYF
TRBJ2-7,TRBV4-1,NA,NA,TGCGCCAGCAGCCGGGGGCTCTCGTCCTACGAGCAGTACTTC,CASSRGLSSYEQYF
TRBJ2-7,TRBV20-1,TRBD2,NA,TGCAGTGCTAGGGGTTCCCGGGGGGTTCGTGACGAGCAGTACTTC,CSARGSRGVRDEQYF
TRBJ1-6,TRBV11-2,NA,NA,TGTGCCAGCAGCGTCGACATTAATTCACCCCTCCACTTT,CASSVDINSPLHF
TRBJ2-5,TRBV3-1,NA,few,TGTGCCAGCAGCCAACGATCGGGGGTCCGGGAGACCCAGTACTTC,CASSQRSGVRETQYF
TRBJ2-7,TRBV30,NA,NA,TGTGCCTGGAGTGGGGTTTCCGAGCAGTACTTC,CAWSGVSEQYF
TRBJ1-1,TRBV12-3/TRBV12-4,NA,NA,TGTGCCAGTAGCAAGACAGAAGCGGCGAACACTGAAGCTTTCTTT,CASSKTEAANTEAFF
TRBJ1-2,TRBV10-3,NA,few,TGTGCCATCAGTCGACAGGAGTATGGCTACACCTTC,CAISRQEYGYTF
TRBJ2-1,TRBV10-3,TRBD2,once,TGTGCCATCAGTGCGGACCCACGGGGGGGGGAGCAGTTCTTC,CAISADPRGGEQFF
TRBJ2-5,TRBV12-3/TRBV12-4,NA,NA,TGTGCCAGCAGCCCTCGACAGACCTTGCTGACCCAGTACTTC,CASSPRQTLLTQYF
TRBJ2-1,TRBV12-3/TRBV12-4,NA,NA,TGTGCCAGCAGTTTGGTCCGACACAATGAGCAGTTCTTC,CASSLVRHNEQFF
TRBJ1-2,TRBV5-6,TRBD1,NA,TGTGCCAGCAAGGGACAGGGGGCGATGCGTGGCTACACCTTC,CASKGQGAMRGYTF
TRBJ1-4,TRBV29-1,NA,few,TGCAGCGTGGGCGGACTTAATCGAAAACTGTTTTTT,CSVGGLNRKLFF
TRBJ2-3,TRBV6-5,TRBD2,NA,TGTGCCAGCAGTTACCGGACTAGCGGGGGCACAGATACGCAGTATTTT,CASSYRTSGGTDTQYF
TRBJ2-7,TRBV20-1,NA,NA,TGCAGTGCACCCACGTCTTTCGAGCAGTACTTC,CSAPTSFEQYF
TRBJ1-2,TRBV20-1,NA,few,TGCAGTCCGGGACTCATCGTCCCATTATATGGCTACACCTTC,CSPGLIVPLYGYTF
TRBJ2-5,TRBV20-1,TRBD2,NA,TGCAGTGCTAGCCTGGGTAGGGCGGGGGGGCGAGAGACCCAGTACTTC,CSASLGRAGGRETQYF
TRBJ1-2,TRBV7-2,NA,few,TGTGCCAGCAGCATCATGACAGGCTCGAACTATGGCTACACCTTC,CASSIMTGSNYGYTF
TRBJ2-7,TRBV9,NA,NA,TGTGCCAGCAGCGATGGTTTATCCCCCCCCCGGCAGTACTTC,CASSDGLSPPRQYF
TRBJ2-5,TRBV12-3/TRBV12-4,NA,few,TGTGCCAGCAGTTTTGGTAGAGCTGAGACCCAGTACTTC,CASSFGRAETQYF
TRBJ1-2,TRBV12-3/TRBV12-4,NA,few,TGTGCCAGCAGTTTAGCGCAAATGGGAAACTACACCTTC,CASSLAQMGNYTF
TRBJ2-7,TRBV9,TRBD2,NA,TGTGCCAGCAGCTCAAGCAGCGGGGGGGCCGAGGAGCAGTACTTC,CASSSSSGGAEEQYF
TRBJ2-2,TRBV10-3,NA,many,TGTGCCATCAGCGTCTCGAACACCGGGGAGCTGTTTTTT,CAISVSNTGELFF
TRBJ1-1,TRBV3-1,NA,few,TGTGCCAGCAGCTCTTACGGGGGAACTGAAGCTTTCTTT,CASSSYGGTEAFF
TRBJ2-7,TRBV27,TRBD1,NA,TGTGCCAGCAGTATCGGGACAGGTTACGAGCAGTACTTC,CASSIGTGYEQYF
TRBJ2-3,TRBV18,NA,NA,TGTGCCAGCTCATCTCCTGTTTGGGGACCAGATACGCAGTATTTT,CASSSPVWGPDTQYF
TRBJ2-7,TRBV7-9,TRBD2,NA,TGTGCCAGCAGCCCCCAGGGACTAGGCGCCGGGGAGCAGTACTTC,CASSPQGLGAGEQYF
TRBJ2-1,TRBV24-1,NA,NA,TGTGCCACCAGTGATCGCCTTAGGAGTGGGCAGTTCTTC,CATSDRLRSGQFF
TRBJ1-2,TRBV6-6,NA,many,TGTGCCAGCAAAGACACGTACTATGGCTACACCTTC,CASKDTYYGYTF
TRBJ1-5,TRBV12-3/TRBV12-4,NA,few,TGTGCCAGCAGTGGGGGGCCGGGGTTCGGTCAGCCCCAGCATTTT,CASSGGPGFGQPQHF